The 32 T cell receptor beta chains given below trace back to one sample, sequenced in a study of PD-L1 blockade in urothelial cancer. The assay was immunoSEQ multiplex PCR, and TCRdb's table has in-frame clones only and misses some. Here the sample spans some 45,000 clones, more than 70% being singletons. Time point: pretreatment peripheral blood. Sequenced here: PBMCs, sampled around atezolizumab (anti-PD-L1) treatment. These TCRs come from a man between 60 and 70 years old with urothelial cancer.

The rearrangement uses TRBV6-4 and TRBJ2-1; perhaps TRBD1 as D (6 bases). This CDR3 is built from 14 residues. The germline gives CDR1 MRHNA, CDR2 SNTAGT. V lost 6 bases, J lost 0 bases, and 9 bases lay in between. The CDR3 nucleotides read TGTGCCAGCAGCTCGACAGGCTCCTACAATGAGCAGTTCTTC. Protein product: CASSSTGSYNEQFF.

Comments on this clone: Other DNA sequences in this specimen translate into the identical CDR3. The gene calls are TRBV6-5 and TRBJ2-2, with TRBD2 as a possible D gene (6 bases). CDR1 is MNHEY and CDR2 is SVGAGI in the germline V gene. CDR3 length equals 12 residues. V lost 6 bases and J 5 bases, leaving 7 bases between the germline ends. The CDR3 bases are TGTGCCAGCAGGCGGGAAACCGGGGAGCTGTTTTTT. Its protein is CASRRETGELFF.

V gene TRBV28 combines with J gene TRBJ2-7; D ambiguous. V was trimmed by 6 bases and J by 3 bases, leaving 15 bases between them. In germline, CDR1 is MDHEN, CDR2 SYDVKM. This CDR3 spans 14 amino acids. Here the CDR3 DNA reads TGTGCCAGCAGCTCTACCCAGTCGGGCTACGAGCAGTACTTC. Its protein is CASSSTQSGYEQYF.

This chain connects TRBV5-1 to TRBJ2-1; 7 bases map to TRBD2. The CDR3 has 21 residues. Germline CDR1 reads SGHRS; CDR2 reads YFSETQ. V was pared by 3 bases and J by 5 bases, with 26 bases of the junction left unmatched. CDR3 in DNA: TGCGCCAGCAGCTCTTGGCGGGCACACCCCGATGCTAGCGGTCCTGACAATGAGCAGTTCTTC. As protein: CASSSWRAHPDASGPDNEQFF.

V gene TRBV6-1 combines with J gene TRBJ2-3; TRBD2 matches at 7 bases. This CDR3 is 17 amino acids long. Germline V gives CDR1 MNHNS, CDR2 SASEGT. V was clipped by 2 bases and J by 5 bases; unmatched bases: 13. The CDR3 region has the DNA TGTGCCAGCAGTGAACGGACTAGTTTGTTTCTTGGAGATACGCAGTATTTT. This encodes CASSERTSLFLGDTQYF.

J is TRBJ2-7 and V is TRBV7-9; 11 bases agree with TRBD2. J gave up 6 bases and V 2 bases, and 3 bases lay outside the gene matches. The CDR3 contains 14 residues. CDR1 is SEHNR and CDR2 is FQNEAQ in the germline V gene (reference sequence). This chain's CDR3 is CASSLSSGGGEQYF. The CDR3 DNA follows: TGTGCCAGCAGCTTAAGTAGCGGGGGGGGCGAGCAGTACTTC.

The chain uses TRBV5-5 and TRBJ2-2; TRBD1 is a possible D gene (5 bases). The V and J ends lost 0 bases and 6 bases respectively, with 12 bases between them. This CDR3 comprises 15 residues. Germline CDR1 is SGHKS and CDR2 is YYEKEE (reference sequence). The CDR3 sequence is CASSLGARAAGELFF. The CDR3 nucleotides read TGTGCCAGCAGCTTGGGGGCCAGGGCCGCCGGGGAGCTGTTTTTT.

This chain uses TRBV5-1 with TRBJ2-7, with 13 bases matching TRBD2. Germline CDR1 and CDR2: SGHRS and YFSETQ. The ends lost 6 bases at V and 6 bases at J; junction bases unmatched: 6. CDR3 size: 14 residues. CDR3 sequence reads: CASKLAGGPGEQYF. CDR3 coding DNA: TGCGCCAGCAAACTAGCGGGGGGGCCAGGCGAGCAGTACTTC.

This sequence joins TRBV20-1 and TRBJ1-2; D ambiguous. The CDR3 has 10 residues. Between the trimmed V and J ends, which lost 3 bases and 10 bases, there was a span of 9 bases. Germline V lookup: CDR1 DFQATT, CDR2 SNEGSKA (reference sequence). CDR3 sequence reads: CSASAVDYTF. Written as DNA, the CDR3 is TGCAGTGCTAGCGCCGTAGACTACACCTTC.

The rearrangement joins TRBV2 to TRBJ1-1, with D hard to call. Germline values: CDR1 SNHLY, CDR2 FYNNEI. This CDR3 has 13 amino acids. V was trimmed by 1 base and J by 1 base, leaving 4 bases between them. The CDR3 loop reads CASSEVQNTEAFF. In nucleotides, the CDR3 is TGTGCCAGCAGTGAAGTCCAGAACACTGAAGCTTTCTTT.

This clone was detected many times. As DNA, the CDR3 is TGCGCCAGCAGCCAAGTACAGGGTGGAAACACCATATATTTT. Translated, it gives CASSQVQGGNTIYF. This sequence joins TRBV4-3 and TRBJ1-3; possible D gene TRBD1, 6 bases. The V and J ends lost 1 base and 3 bases respectively, with 7 bases between them. CDR1 LGHNA and CDR2 YSLEER come from the germline V gene. The CDR3 loop spans 14 amino acids.

The gene calls are TRBV10-3 and TRBJ2-1; the match to TRBD2 covers 9 bases. CDR3 length equals 13 residues. J lost 9 bases, V lost 7 bases, and 7 bases had no gene match. Germline values: CDR1 ENHRY, CDR2 SYGVKD. CDR3 loop: CAITAGGGGEQFF. The CDR3 nucleotides are TGTGCCATCACGGCGGGAGGGGGGGGTGAGCAGTTCTTC.

The chain employs TRBV28 and TRBJ1-1; 8 nucleotides line up with TRBD1. This CDR3 is 15 amino acids long. Germline V gene data show CDR1 as MDHEN and CDR2 as SYDVKM. Trimming cost V 6 bases and J 11 bases; bases outside gene matches: 17. Here the CDR3 reads CASSTRQGIRVVAFF. CDR3 nucleotide sequence: TGTGCCAGCAGCACGCGACAGGGGATAAGAGTTGTGGCTTTCTTT.

The chain combines TRBV5-1 with TRBJ1-1; a possible D gene is TRBD1 (6 bases). Trimming took off 4 bases at V and 1 base at J, with 11 bases between the two ends. The CDR3 totals 14 residues. CDR1 SGHRS and CDR2 YFSETQ come from the germline V gene. CDR3 DNA: TGCGCCAGCAGCGAACAGGGTGGGAACACTGAAGCTTTCTTT. Protein: CASSEQGGNTEAFF. Full variable domain (rest looked up from reference TRBV5-1 and TRBJ1-1): KAGVTQTPRYLIKTRGQQVTLSCSPISGHRSVSWYQQTPGQGLQFLFEYFSETQRNKGNFPGRFSGRQFSNSRSEMNVSTLELGDSALYLCASSEQGGNTEAFFGQGTRLTVV.

This clone occurred a few times. This sequence joins TRBV5-1 and TRBJ1-1; 8 bases are a match to TRBD1. This CDR3 contains 14 residues. With 1 base clipped from V and 4 bases from J, the junction kept 3 bases outside the gene matches. Germline V lookup: CDR1 SGHRS, CDR2 YFSETQ. The CDR3 DNA is TGCGCCAGCAGCTTGCTTGGACAGGGCACTGAAGCTTTCTTT. Its protein product is CASSLLGQGTEAFF.

This chain links TRBV7-8 with TRBJ1-5; D possibly corresponds to TRBD1 (5 bases). CDR1 SGHVS and CDR2 FQNEAQ come from the germline V gene. Trimming removed 5 bases at V and 0 bases at J, with 20 bases between. This CDR3 is built from 18 residues. The CDR3, as DNA: TGTGCCAGCAGCGAAAGGGGCCCTCTCTCCTATAGCAATCAGCCCCAGCATTTT. Residues: CASSERGPLSYSNQPQHF.

The chain has TRBV9 and TRBJ2-5; a possible D gene is TRBD2 (6 bases). V dropped 2 bases and J dropped 5 bases, with 16 bases sitting between them. Germline CDR1 and CDR2: SGDLS and YYNGEE. This CDR3 has 15 residues. The CDR3 DNA reads as TGTGCCAGCAGCGTTACCGGGGGTCCGGGGGAGACCCAGTACTTC. Amino acids: CASSVTGGPGETQYF.

This clone was seen a few times. The gene calls are TRBV5-1 and TRBJ2-7; 10 nucleotides align to TRBD1. J gave up 2 bases and V 3 bases, and 8 bases lay outside the gene matches. Germline lookup yields CDR1 SGHRS and CDR2 YFSETQ. The length of the CDR3 is 16 residues. For the CDR3, the DNA is TGCGCCAGCAGCTCGGACAGGGGGTTGACGACCTACGAGCAGTACTTC. This translates into CASSSDRGLTTYEQYF.

In this sample, this clone turned up once. The rearrangement links TRBV29-1 to TRBJ2-7; 9 bases are shared with TRBD2. In germline, CDR1 is SQVTM, CDR2 ANQGSEA. There are 16 residues in the CDR3. V was clipped by 3 bases and J by 0 bases; unmatched bases: 9. CDR3 amino acids: CSVDGVAGVNSYEQYF. The CDR3 DNA follows: TGCAGCGTTGATGGGGTAGCGGGGGTTAACTCCTACGAGCAGTACTTC.

The rearrangement links TRBV6-6 to TRBJ2-1; 12 bases are shared with TRBD2. The germline V gene encodes CDR1 MNHNY and CDR2 SVGAGI (reference sequence). This CDR3 region has 15 residues. V lost 6 bases to trimming and J lost 2 bases; unmatched junction nucleotides: 2. The chain's CDR3 is CASSTSGGPYNEQFF. CDR3 DNA sequence: TGTGCCAGCAGCACTAGCGGGGGGCCCTACAATGAGCAGTTCTTC.

The chain is built from TRBV5-1 and TRBJ2-6; unclear D gene. This CDR3 spans 14 amino acids. Looked up from germline, CDR1 is SGHRS and CDR2 is YFSETQ. The V end was cut by 4 bases, the J end by 2 bases, with 7 bases between. Written as DNA, the CDR3 is TGCGCCAGCAGCCCCACAGCTGGGGCCAACGTCCTGACTTTC. Its translation is CASSPTAGANVLTF.

The chain couples TRBV6-6 to TRBJ2-3; tentatively, D is TRBD2 (6 bases). The germline V gene encodes CDR1 MNHNY and CDR2 SVGAGI (reference sequence). V lost 2 bases to trimming and J lost 2 bases, with 11 bases between them. This CDR3 region has 15 residues. CDR3 DNA sequence: TGTGCCAGCAGTTACCTCGGGCGGGACACAGATACGCAGTATTTT. Translating it yields CASSYLGRDTDTQYF.

The chain links TRBV4-1 to TRBJ2-5; 9 bases fit TRBD1. From germline, CDR1 is MGHRA and CDR2 YSYEKL. Trimming took 3 bases from V and 2 from J; bases not matched to a gene: 22. There are 21 residues in the CDR3. CDR3 region: CASSQAPVTGGAGGGQETQYF. The CDR3 DNA follows: TGCGCCAGCAGCCAGGCCCCTGTAACAGGGGGCGCAGGGGGTGGGCAAGAGACCCAGTACTTC.

The chain carries TRBV19 and TRBJ1-5; 11 bases fit TRBD1. J was trimmed by 7 bases and V by 3 bases; bases with no gene match: 2. Germline V lookup: CDR1 LNHDA, CDR2 SQIVND (reference sequence). The CDR3 has 14 residues. Written as DNA, the CDR3 is TGTGCCAGTAGTATGGGGACAGGGGGACAGCCCCAGCATTTT. This translates into CASSMGTGGQPQHF.

V and J are TRBV28 and TRBJ1-2; 10 positions agree with TRBD1. The CDR3 extends over 15 amino acids. From germline, CDR1 is MDHEN and CDR2 SYDVKM. With V trimmed by 6 bases and J by 8 bases, 12 bases remained unmatched. The CDR3 nucleotides read TGTGCCAGCAGATCAGACAGGGGGCTCGCTTCGGGCTACACCTTC. Its translation: CASRSDRGLASGYTF.

The CDR3 coding sequence is TGTGCCAGCAGCAACCAGGGGGGCGAGCAGTACTTC. Translated: CASSNQGGEQYF. The V call is TRBV7-9, the J call TRBJ2-7; a possible D gene is TRBD1 (7 bases). V was clipped by 5 bases and J by 6 bases, with 11 bases between them. The CDR3 spans 12 residues. CDR1 and CDR2 (germline): SEHNR, FQNEAQ (reference sequence).

V is TRBV5-1 and J is TRBJ2-5; TRBD1 is a possible D gene (6 bases). Germline V lookup: CDR1 SGHRS, CDR2 YFSETQ. CDR3 length: 15 amino acids. V was shortened by 4 bases and J by 4 bases, with 17 bases between the two germline ends. In DNA form, the CDR3 reads TGCGCCAGCAGCCCCCTGACAGGAACGCGAGAGACCCAGTACTTC. Translating gives CASSPLTGTRETQYF.

V gene TRBV7-2 combines with J gene TRBJ2-7; 7 nucleotides line up with TRBD2. Per germline, CDR1 SGHTA and CDR2 FQGNSA. The trim removed 6 bases at V and 5 bases at J, leaving 10 bases unmatched. The CDR3 contains 14 residues. The CDR3 DNA follows: TGTGCCAGCAGTCCGGGGGGAGGGCCGGACGAGCAGTACTTC. Translated: CASSPGGGPDEQYF.

This chain joins TRBV29-1 and TRBJ1-5, with 9 bases lining up with TRBD1. The CDR3 runs to 13 residues. CDR1 and CDR2 (germline): SQVTM, ANQGSEA. V dropped 6 bases and J dropped 4; count of bases not matched to a gene: 4. The CDR3 sequence is CSVAGTGNQPQHF. The CDR3 region has the DNA TGCAGCGTCGCCGGGACAGGGAATCAGCCCCAGCATTTT.

This chain uses TRBV5-1 with TRBJ2-1; TRBD2 matches 9 bases. Germline CDR1 SGHRS, CDR2 YFSETQ. The CDR3 consists of 14 residues. J gave up 3 bases and V 7 bases, and 5 bases lay outside the gene matches. The CDR3 loop is CASARGGDYNEQFF. The CDR3 bases are TGCGCCAGCGCCCGCGGGGGGGACTACAATGAGCAGTTCTTC.

This chain joins TRBV20-1 and TRBJ1-4, with D possibly matching TRBD1 (5 bases). CDR1 is DFQATT and CDR2 is SNEGSKA in the germline V gene (reference sequence). V was trimmed by 8 bases and J by 3 bases, leaving 7 bases between them. The CDR3 loop spans 11 amino acids. CDR3 residues: CSTGPNEKLFF. In nucleotides, the CDR3 is TGCAGTACAGGTCCTAATGAAAAACTGTTTTTT.

The chain employs TRBV12-1 and TRBJ2-1; no DNA check was done on the table's D call, TRBD2. TRBV12-1 is a pseudogene locus. The CDR3 totals 13 residues. The CDR3 nucleotides read TGTGCCAGCAGCACAAAGGACTTCAATGAGCAGTTCTTC. Translation gives CASSTKDFNEQFF.